This is a list of T cell receptor beta chains from one sample in a study of T cells after yellow fever vaccination. TCRdb re-called the 5' RACE reads through MiXCR, storing one row per CDR3 protein. The sample holds around 550,000 distinct CDR3 sequences, 15% to 20% seen once. Sequenced material: PBMCs, taken 15 days after the yellow fever booster vaccination. The receptors were sampled from a man between 25 and 39 years old who received the YFV17D yellow fever vaccine. CDR3s include the opening cysteine and the closing phenylalanine or tryptophan. D genes are given only for firm matches. Rows give clone size only sometimes, using once, few, many, or a class for an expanded clone.

V: TRBV5-6
J: TRBJ2-2
size: .
D: .
DNA: TGTGCCAGTAGATGGGGTCCCGCGAACACCGGGGAGCTGTTTTTT
CDR3: CASRWGPANTGELFF

V: TRBV4-3
J: TRBJ1-6
size: .
D: .
DNA: TGCGCCAGCAGCCAATCTCTGGCGAATTCACCCCTCCACTTT
CDR3: CASSQSLANSPLHF

V: TRBV7-2
J: TRBJ2-2
size: few
D: .
DNA: TGTGCCAGCAGCTTAGATGTCAGGGGGGCCGGGGAGCTGTTTTTT
CDR3: CASSLDVRGAGELFF

V: TRBV29-1
J: TRBJ2-1
size: .
D: .
DNA: TGCAGCGTTGACCGCACAGGGTACAATGAGCAGTTCTTC
CDR3: CSVDRTGYNEQFF

V: TRBV10-1
J: TRBJ2-3
size: .
D: TRBD1
DNA: TGCGCCAGCAGTCAGAGACAGGGGTCCACAGATACGCAGTATTTT
CDR3: CASSQRQGSTDTQYF

V: TRBV6-2/TRBV6-3
J: TRBJ2-7
size: .
D: .
DNA: TGTGCCAGCAGTTACTCGACAGGGACTGAGCAGTACTTC
CDR3: CASSYSTGTEQYF

V: TRBV10-1
J: TRBJ2-7
size: few
D: TRBD2
DNA: TGCGCCAGCAGTGCCCGACTAGCGGGCCTCGACGAGCAGTACTTC
CDR3: CASSARLAGLDEQYF

V: TRBV7-2
J: TRBJ1-4
size: few
D: .
DNA: TGTGCCAGCAGCTTAGTTGGGACGCAAAATGAAAAACTGTTTTTT
CDR3: CASSLVGTQNEKLFF

V: TRBV4-2
J: TRBJ2-7
size: .
D: TRBD1
DNA: TGTGCCAGCAGCCAAGAGGGACAGGCCTTCGACGAGCAGTACTTC
CDR3: CASSQEGQAFDEQYF

V: TRBV7-2
J: TRBJ2-5
size: few
D: .
DNA: TGTGCCAGCAGCGGGCATTTCATCGGGGAGACCCAGTACTTC
CDR3: CASSGHFIGETQYF

V: TRBV4-3
J: TRBJ2-1
size: .
D: TRBD1
DNA: TGCGCCAGCAGCCTGGGACAGAACTACAATGAGCAGTTCTTC
CDR3: CASSLGQNYNEQFF

V: TRBV5-1
J: TRBJ2-5
size: few
D: TRBD2
DNA: TGCGCCAGCAGCTTCTACATCATCGATCCAGCGGGAGATTCGGAGACCCAGTACTTC
CDR3: CASSFYIIDPAGDSETQYF

V: TRBV5-1
J: TRBJ2-1
size: .
D: TRBD2
DNA: TGCGCCAGCAGCTCATCACTAGCGCTAGCCTACAATGAGCAGTTCTTC
CDR3: CASSSSLALAYNEQFF

V: TRBV29-1
J: TRBJ1-4
size: few
D: .
DNA: TGCAGCGTTGAAGATGGGGCGGAAAAACTGTTTTTT
CDR3: CSVEDGAEKLFF

V: TRBV11-2
J: TRBJ2-1
size: few
D: TRBD2
DNA: TGTGCCAGCAGCCCCCGAGTAGCGGGTAGCTCCTACAATGAGCAGTTCTTC
CDR3: CASSPRVAGSSYNEQFF

V: TRBV7-2
J: TRBJ1-2
size: few
D: .
DNA: TGTGCCAGCAGCTTACTCCCAGGGCCTCTTAACTATGGCTACACCTTC
CDR3: CASSLLPGPLNYGYTF

V: TRBV12-3/TRBV12-4
J: TRBJ1-5
size: .
D: .
DNA: TGTGCCAGCAATGGGGGCTACAATCAGCCCCAGCATTTT
CDR3: CASNGGYNQPQHF

V: TRBV7-2
J: TRBJ2-7
size: .
D: .
DNA: TGTGCCAGCAGTCTTATATTCGGGGACCCCTACGAGCAGTACTTC
CDR3: CASSLIFGDPYEQYF

V: TRBV20-1
J: TRBJ2-5
size: .
D: .
DNA: TGCAGTGCTAGAGTGGGTTATGAGACCCAGTACTTC
CDR3: CSARVGYETQYF

V: TRBV21-1
J: TRBJ2-2
size: .
D: .
DNA: TGTGCCAGCAGCAAAGTGGGACTAGCGGGGCCTTCGAACACCGGGGAGCTGTTTTTT
CDR3: CASSKVGLAGPSNTGELFF

V: TRBV5-1
J: TRBJ2-5
size: few
D: TRBD2
DNA: TGCGCCAGCAGCGCCGGGACTAGCGGAAACCAAGAGACCCAGTACTTC
CDR3: CASSAGTSGNQETQYF

V: TRBV18
J: TRBJ2-5
size: .
D: .
DNA: TGTGCCAGCTCACCAGGGAAAAGAGGTGAAGAGACCCAGTACTTC
CDR3: CASSPGKRGEETQYF

V: TRBV9
J: TRBJ2-7
size: .
D: .
DNA: TGTGCCAGCAGCGTAGCGGTGGGGGCCTACGAGCAGTACTTC
CDR3: CASSVAVGAYEQYF

V: TRBV29-1
J: TRBJ2-1
size: many
D: TRBD2
DNA: TGCAGCGAGCTACCTAGCGGGACCAACAATGAGCAGTTCTTC
CDR3: CSELPSGTNNEQFF

V: TRBV11-2
J: TRBJ2-1
size: many
D: TRBD2
DNA: TGTGCCAGCAGCCTAGACCCTACTAGCGGGAGATGGAATGAGCAGTTCTTC
CDR3: CASSLDPTSGRWNEQFF

V: TRBV18
J: TRBJ1-1
size: .
D: .
DNA: TGTGCCAGCTCACCTTTTCTGTTAGACATGAACACTGAAGCTTTCTTT
CDR3: CASSPFLLDMNTEAFF

V: TRBV7-9
J: TRBJ1-1
size: few
D: .
DNA: TGTGCCAGCAGCTCGCCCGGGGGGACTGAAGCTTTCTTT
CDR3: CASSSPGGTEAFF

V: TRBV11-3
J: TRBJ2-1
size: few
D: .
DNA: TGTGCCAGCAGCCCAGGGGACGGGAGGGAGCAGTTCTTC
CDR3: CASSPGDGREQFF

V: TRBV3-1
J: TRBJ2-7
size: .
D: TRBD1
DNA: TGTGCCAGCAGCACCGGGACAGGGTCCTACGAGCAGTACTTC
CDR3: CASSTGTGSYEQYF

V: TRBV10-3
J: TRBJ2-6
size: few
D: .
DNA: TGTGCCATCAGCCCCGGGTCCTCTGGGGCCAACGTCCTGACTTTC
CDR3: CAISPGSSGANVLTF